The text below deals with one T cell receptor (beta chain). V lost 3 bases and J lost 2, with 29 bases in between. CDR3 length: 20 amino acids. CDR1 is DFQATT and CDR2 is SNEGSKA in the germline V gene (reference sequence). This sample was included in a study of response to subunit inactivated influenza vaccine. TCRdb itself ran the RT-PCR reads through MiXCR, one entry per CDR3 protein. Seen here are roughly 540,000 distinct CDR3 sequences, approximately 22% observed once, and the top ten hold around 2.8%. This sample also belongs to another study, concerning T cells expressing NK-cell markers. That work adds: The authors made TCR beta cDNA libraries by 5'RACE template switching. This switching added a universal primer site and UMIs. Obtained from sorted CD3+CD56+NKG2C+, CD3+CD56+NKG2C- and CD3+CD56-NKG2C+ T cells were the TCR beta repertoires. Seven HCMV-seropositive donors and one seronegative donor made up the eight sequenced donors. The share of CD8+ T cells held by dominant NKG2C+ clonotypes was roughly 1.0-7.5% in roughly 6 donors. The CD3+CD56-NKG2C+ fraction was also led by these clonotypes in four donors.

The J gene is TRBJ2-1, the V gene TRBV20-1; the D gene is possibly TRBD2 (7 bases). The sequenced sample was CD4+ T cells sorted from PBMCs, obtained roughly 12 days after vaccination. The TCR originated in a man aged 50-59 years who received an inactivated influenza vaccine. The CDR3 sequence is CSASPIGQGEGGFPYNEQFF. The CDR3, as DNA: TGCAGTGCTAGCCCCATCGGGCAAGGGGAGGGGGGATTCCCCTACAATGAGCAGTTCTTC.